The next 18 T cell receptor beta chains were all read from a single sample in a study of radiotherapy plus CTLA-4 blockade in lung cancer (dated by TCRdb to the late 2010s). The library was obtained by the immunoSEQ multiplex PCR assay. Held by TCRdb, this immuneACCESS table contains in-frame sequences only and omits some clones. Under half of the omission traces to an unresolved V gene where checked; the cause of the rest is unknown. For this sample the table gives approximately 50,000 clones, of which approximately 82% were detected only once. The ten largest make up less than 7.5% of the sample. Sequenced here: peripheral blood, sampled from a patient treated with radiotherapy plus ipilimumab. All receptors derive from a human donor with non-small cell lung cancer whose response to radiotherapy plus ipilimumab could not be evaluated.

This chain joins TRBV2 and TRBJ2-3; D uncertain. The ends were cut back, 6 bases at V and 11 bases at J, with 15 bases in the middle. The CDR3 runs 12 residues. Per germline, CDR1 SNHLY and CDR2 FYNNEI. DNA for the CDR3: TGTGCCAGCAGCCTACAGTCGATGGAGCAGTATTTT. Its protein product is CASSLQSMEQYF.

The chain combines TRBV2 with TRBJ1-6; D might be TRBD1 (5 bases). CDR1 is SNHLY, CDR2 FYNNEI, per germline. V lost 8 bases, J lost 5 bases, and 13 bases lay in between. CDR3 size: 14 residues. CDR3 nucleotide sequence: TGTGCCAGCGGGGCGGGGCCGAATAATTCACCCCTCCACTTT. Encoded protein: CASGAGPNNSPLHF.

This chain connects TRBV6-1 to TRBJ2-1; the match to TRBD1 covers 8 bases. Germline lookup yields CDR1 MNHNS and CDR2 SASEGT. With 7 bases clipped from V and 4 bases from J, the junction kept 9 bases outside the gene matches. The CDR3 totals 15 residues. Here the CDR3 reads CASKVGTGGYNEQFF. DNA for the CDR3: TGTGCCAGCAAGGTAGGGACAGGAGGTTACAATGAGCAGTTCTTC.

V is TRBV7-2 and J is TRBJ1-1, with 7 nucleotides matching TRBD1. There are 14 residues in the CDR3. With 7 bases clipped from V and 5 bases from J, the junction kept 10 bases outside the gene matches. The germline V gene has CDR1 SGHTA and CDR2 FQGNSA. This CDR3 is CASTSFQGGTEAFF. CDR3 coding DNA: TGTGCCAGCACCTCATTTCAGGGGGGAACTGAAGCTTTCTTT.

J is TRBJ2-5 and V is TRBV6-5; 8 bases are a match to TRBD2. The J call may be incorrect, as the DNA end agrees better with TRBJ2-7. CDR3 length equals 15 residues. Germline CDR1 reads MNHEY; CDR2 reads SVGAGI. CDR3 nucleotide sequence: TGTGCCAGCAGTTACGGGACCGGGACTAGCTACGAGCAGTACTTC. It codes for CASSYGTGTSYEQYF.

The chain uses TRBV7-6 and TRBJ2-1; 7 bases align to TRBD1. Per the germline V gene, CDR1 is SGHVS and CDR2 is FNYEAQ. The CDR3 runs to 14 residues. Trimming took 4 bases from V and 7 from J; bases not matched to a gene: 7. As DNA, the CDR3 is TGTGCCAGCAGCTCGAAGAGGGGGCCGAATGAGCAGTTCTTC. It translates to CASSSKRGPNEQFF.

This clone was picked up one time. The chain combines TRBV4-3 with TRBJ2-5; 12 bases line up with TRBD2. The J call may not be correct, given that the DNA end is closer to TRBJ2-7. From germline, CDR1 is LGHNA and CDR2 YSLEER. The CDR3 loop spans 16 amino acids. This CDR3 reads CASSQERLAGGGEQYF. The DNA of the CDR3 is TGCGCCAGCAGCCAAGAGCGGCTAGCGGGAGGGGGCGAGCAGTACTTC.

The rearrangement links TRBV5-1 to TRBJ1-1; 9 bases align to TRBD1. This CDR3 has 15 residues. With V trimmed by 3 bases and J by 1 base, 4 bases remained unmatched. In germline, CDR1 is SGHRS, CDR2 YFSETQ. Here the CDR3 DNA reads TGCGCCAGCAGCTCATGGACAGGGGCGAACACTGAAGCTTTCTTT. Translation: CASSSWTGANTEAFF.

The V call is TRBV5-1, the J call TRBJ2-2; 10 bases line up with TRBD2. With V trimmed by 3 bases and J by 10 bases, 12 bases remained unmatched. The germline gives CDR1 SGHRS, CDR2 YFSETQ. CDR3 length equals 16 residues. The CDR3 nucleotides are TGCGCCAGCAGCTCCCCGGCTAGCGGGAGTGTCGAGGAGCTGTTTTTT. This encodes CASSSPASGSVEELFF.

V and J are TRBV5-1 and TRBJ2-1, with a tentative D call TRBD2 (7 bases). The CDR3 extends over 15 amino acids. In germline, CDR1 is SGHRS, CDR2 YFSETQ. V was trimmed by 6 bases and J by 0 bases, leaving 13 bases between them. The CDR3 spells CASKGGGNSYNEQFF. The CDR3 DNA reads TGCGCCAGCAAAGGGGGGGGTAACTCCTACAATGAGCAGTTCTTC. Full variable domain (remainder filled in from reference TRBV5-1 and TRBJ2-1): KAGVTQTPRYLIKTRGQQVTLSCSPISGHRSVSWYQQTPGQGLQFLFEYFSETQRNKGNFPGRFSGRQFSNSRSEMNVSTLELGDSALYLCASKGGGNSYNEQFFGPGTRLTVL.

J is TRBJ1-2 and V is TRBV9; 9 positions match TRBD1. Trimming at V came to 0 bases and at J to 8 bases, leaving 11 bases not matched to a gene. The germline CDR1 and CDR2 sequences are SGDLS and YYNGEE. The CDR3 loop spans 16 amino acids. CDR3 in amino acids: CASSVEVRTGGAGYTF. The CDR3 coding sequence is TGTGCCAGCAGCGTAGAGGTCAGAACAGGGGGCGCGGGCTACACCTTC.

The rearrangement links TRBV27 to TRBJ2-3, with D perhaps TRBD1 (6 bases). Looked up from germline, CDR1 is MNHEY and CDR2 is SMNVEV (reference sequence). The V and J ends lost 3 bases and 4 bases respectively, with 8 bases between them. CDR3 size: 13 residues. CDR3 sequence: CASSFEGADTQYF. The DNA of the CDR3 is TGTGCCAGCAGTTTTGAGGGGGCAGATACGCAGTATTTT.

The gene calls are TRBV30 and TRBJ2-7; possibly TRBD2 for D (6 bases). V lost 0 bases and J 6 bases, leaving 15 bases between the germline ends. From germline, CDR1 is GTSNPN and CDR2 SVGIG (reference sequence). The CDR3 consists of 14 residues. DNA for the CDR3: TGTGCCTGGAGTGTACTCGGAATCGGGGGCGAGCAGTACTTC. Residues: CAWSVLGIGGEQYF.

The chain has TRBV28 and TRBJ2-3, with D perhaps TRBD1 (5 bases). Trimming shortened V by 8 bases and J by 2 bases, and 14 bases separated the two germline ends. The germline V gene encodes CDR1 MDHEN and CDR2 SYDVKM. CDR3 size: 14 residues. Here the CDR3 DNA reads TGTGCCAGCGGTAATGACAGATACACAGATACGCAGTATTTT. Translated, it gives CASGNDRYTDTQYF.

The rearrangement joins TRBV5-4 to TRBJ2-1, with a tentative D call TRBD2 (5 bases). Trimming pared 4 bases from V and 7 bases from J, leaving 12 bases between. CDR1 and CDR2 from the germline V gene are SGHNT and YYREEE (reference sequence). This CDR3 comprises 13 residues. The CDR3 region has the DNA TGTGCCAGCAGCGCGACTATGATGAATGAGCAGTTCTTC. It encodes CASSATMMNEQFF.

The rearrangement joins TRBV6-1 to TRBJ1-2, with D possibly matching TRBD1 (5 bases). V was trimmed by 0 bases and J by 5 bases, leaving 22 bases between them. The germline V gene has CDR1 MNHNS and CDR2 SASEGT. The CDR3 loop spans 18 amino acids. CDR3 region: CASSEAGPGINFPYGYTF. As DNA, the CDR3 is TGTGCCAGCAGTGAAGCGGGCCCAGGGATTAATTTCCCTTATGGCTACACCTTC.

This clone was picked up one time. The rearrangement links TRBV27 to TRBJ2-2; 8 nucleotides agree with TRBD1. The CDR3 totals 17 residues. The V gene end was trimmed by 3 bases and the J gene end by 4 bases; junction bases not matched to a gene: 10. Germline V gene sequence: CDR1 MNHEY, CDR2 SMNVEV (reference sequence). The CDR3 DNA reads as TGTGCCAGCAGTTTCGATGCGGTCGACAGGGGCACCGGGGAGCTGTTTTTT. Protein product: CASSFDAVDRGTGELFF.

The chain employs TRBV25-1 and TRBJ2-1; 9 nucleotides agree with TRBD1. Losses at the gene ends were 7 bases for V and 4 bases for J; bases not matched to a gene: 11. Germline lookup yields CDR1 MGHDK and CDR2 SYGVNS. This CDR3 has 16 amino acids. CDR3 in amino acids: CASTPRTGVFYNEQFF. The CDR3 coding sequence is TGTGCCAGCACCCCCAGGACAGGGGTGTTTTACAATGAGCAGTTCTTC.